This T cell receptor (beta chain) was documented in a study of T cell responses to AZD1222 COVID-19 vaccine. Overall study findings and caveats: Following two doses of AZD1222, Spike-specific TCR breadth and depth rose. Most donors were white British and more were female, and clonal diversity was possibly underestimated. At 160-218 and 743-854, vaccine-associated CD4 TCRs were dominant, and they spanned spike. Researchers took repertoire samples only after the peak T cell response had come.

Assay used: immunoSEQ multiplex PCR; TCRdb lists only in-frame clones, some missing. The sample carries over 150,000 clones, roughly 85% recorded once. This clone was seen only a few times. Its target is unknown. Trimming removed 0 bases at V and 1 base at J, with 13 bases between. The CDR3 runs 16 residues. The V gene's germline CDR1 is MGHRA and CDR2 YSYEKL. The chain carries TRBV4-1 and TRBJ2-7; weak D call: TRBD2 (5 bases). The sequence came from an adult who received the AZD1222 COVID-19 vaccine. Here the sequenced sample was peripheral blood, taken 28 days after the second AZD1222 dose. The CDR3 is CASSQESAARSYEQYF. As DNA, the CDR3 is TGCGCCAGCAGCCAAGAGTCAGCGGCTAGATCCTACGAGCAGTACTTC.